This T cell receptor (beta chain) stems from a study of CD8 T cells in Susac syndrome. RNA in amounts of roughly 0.5 to 1 ug was reverse transcribed with random hexamers. TCRdb reprocessed the immunoSEQ multiplex PCR reads with MiXCR, giving one entry per CDR3 protein. Of 150,000 to 200,000 distinct CDR3 sequences listed, around 95% are singletons. The germline V gene has CDR1 KGHSH and CDR2 LQKENI. V lost 3 bases and J 11 bases, leaving 11 bases between the germline ends. CDR3 length equals 12 residues. This clonotype was sampled from a human donor with Susac syndrome. The chain carries TRBV18 and TRBJ1-5; tentatively, D is TRBD1 (6 bases). The sample taken for sequencing was CD4+ T cells from PBMCs. This chain's CDR3 is CASSPRTDTQHF. CDR3 DNA sequence: TGTGCCAGCTCACCTCGGACAGACACCCAGCATTTT.